Below, 10 T cell receptor beta chains from the same sample are listed, as sequenced in a study of radiotherapy plus CTLA-4 blockade in lung cancer. Sequencing was performed with immunoSEQ multiplex PCR; in TCRdb, only in-frame clones are kept and a portion is missing. The sample holds tens of thousands of clones, around 79% seen once. The sequenced sample was peripheral blood, obtained from a patient treated with radiotherapy plus ipilimumab. These receptors were collected from a human donor with non-small cell lung cancer who had a complete response to radiotherapy plus ipilimumab.

The chain links TRBV19 to TRBJ1-4; maybe TRBD1 (5 bases). V lost 7 bases and J lost 8, with 17 bases in between. Germline CDR1 reads LNHDA; CDR2 reads SQIVND (reference sequence). This CDR3 has 14 residues. CDR3 in amino acids: CASIGAQTAEKLFF. DNA of the CDR3: TGTGCCAGTATAGGGGCTCAGACTGCGGAAAAACTGTTTTTT.

The chain joins TRBV5-6 to TRBJ2-7; 7 bases map to TRBD1. The length of the CDR3 is 15 residues. V trimming: 0 bases; J trimming: 5 bases; junction bases outside the gene matches: 8. Germline V gene sequence: CDR1 SGHDT, CDR2 YYEEEE. The CDR3 reads CASSLGTGGVHEQYV. The DNA for the CDR3 is TGTGCCAGCAGCTTGGGGACAGGTGGGGTCCACGAGCAGTACGTC.

The V gene is TRBV18, the J gene TRBJ1-6; D possibly corresponds to TRBD1 (6 bases). Germline loops: CDR1 KGHSH, CDR2 LQKENI. The CDR3 extends over 14 amino acids. V lost 3 bases to trimming and J lost 7 bases, with 10 bases between them. CDR3 sequence reads: CASSPGQPNSPLHF. The CDR3 DNA follows: TGTGCCAGCTCACCCGGACAGCCCAATTCACCCCTCCACTTT.

The chain links TRBV11-3 to TRBJ2-5; 10 bases align to TRBD1. The V and J ends lost 5 bases and 6 bases, in that order; junction bases with no gene match: 12. From germline, CDR1 is SGHNT and CDR2 YENEEA. This CDR3 spans 16 amino acids. In DNA form, the CDR3 reads TGTGCCAGCAGCCAGACAGGGGGCGCGTTTGGGCAGACCCAGTACTTC. Translated, it gives CASSQTGGAFGQTQYF.

V and J are TRBV19 and TRBJ2-3; 10 bases align to TRBD1. V was pared by 6 bases and J by 0 bases, with 12 bases of the junction left unmatched. From germline, CDR1 is LNHDA and CDR2 SQIVND (reference sequence). The CDR3 runs 18 residues. In nucleotides, the CDR3 is TGTGCCAGTAGCGACAGGGGGCCGACTAGCGTTAGCACAGATACGCAGTATTTT. Amino acids: CASSDRGPTSVSTDTQYF.

J is TRBJ2-5 and V is TRBV30; the match to TRBD1 covers 10 bases. The junction had 6 bases not matched to a gene; V was cut back by 3 bases and J by 2 bases. Germline V gives CDR1 GTSNPN, CDR2 SVGIG (reference sequence). This CDR3 has 15 residues. The CDR3 loop reads CAWRKTGGGQETQYF. The CDR3 DNA sequence: TGTGCCTGGAGGAAGACAGGGGGCGGACAAGAGACCCAGTACTTC.

The gene calls are TRBV27 and TRBJ1-5; no clear D. V lost 4 bases and J lost 0, with 7 bases in between. The V gene's germline CDR1 is MNHEY and CDR2 SMNVEV (reference sequence). The CDR3 consists of 14 residues. This CDR3 is CASSSGFSNQPQHF. CDR3 bases: TGTGCCAGCAGTTCCGGGTTTAGCAATCAGCCCCAGCATTTT.

This clone was seen more than once but under ten times. The chain recombines TRBV9 with TRBJ2-1, with D maybe TRBD1 (6 bases). This CDR3 is 14 amino acids long. Trimming shortened V by 3 bases and J by 9 bases, and 16 bases separated the two germline ends. Germline V gene data show CDR1 as SGDLS and CDR2 as YYNGEE. Here the CDR3 reads CASSALTGGGEQFF. The CDR3 DNA reads as TGTGCCAGCAGCGCCTTGACAGGAGGAGGTGAGCAGTTCTTC.

V is TRBV28 and J is TRBJ1-2, with D maybe TRBD1 (5 bases). Looked up from germline, CDR1 is MDHEN and CDR2 is SYDVKM. The CDR3 is made up of 15 amino acids. V was shortened by 2 bases and J by 3 bases, with 13 bases between the two germline ends. This CDR3 is CASSLAGLGDYGYTF. In nucleotides, the CDR3 is TGTGCCAGCAGTTTAGCGGGGCTGGGGGACTATGGCTACACCTTC.

V usage is TRBV14 and J usage is TRBJ2-3; D is unresolved. The CDR3 spans 11 residues. V shed 5 bases and J shed 2 bases, with 2 bases lying between them. The V gene's germline CDR1 is SGHDN and CDR2 FVKESK. CDR3 DNA: TGTGCCAGCAGCGACACAGATACGCAGTATTTT. This codes for CASSDTDTQYF.